Only one count was recorded for the clone carrying this T cell receptor beta chain. V was pared by 6 bases and J by 0 bases, with 11 bases between. There are 14 residues in the CDR3. CDR1 is LNHDA and CDR2 is SQIVND in the germline V gene (reference sequence). This entry belongs to a study of control samples from healthy donors and cancer patients. Profiled with immunoSEQ multiplex PCR; TCRdb holds only in-frame clones, not every one. Of about 250,000 clones listed, over 70% were seen once; the top ten hold 13%. The chain carries TRBV19 and TRBJ1-2; no clear D gene. The source is a woman aged 55-69 years with lung cancer. Sequences were obtained from PBMCs. The CDR3 protein is CASRPLLANYGYTF. The CDR3 region has the DNA TGTGCCAGTAGGCCGCTCTTAGCTAACTATGGCTACACCTTC.